One and the same sample provided the 14 T cell receptor beta chains below, sequenced in a study of T cells after yellow fever vaccination. A single record per CDR3 protein comes from TCRdb applying MiXCR to the 5' RACE reads. The sample consists of around 310,000 distinct CDR3 sequences, 4% of them appearing once. The sample in question was PBMCs, obtained 5 days after the yellow fever booster vaccination. Receptors were obtained from a man aged 18 to 30 who received the YFV17D yellow fever vaccine.

The chain joins TRBV20-1 to TRBJ1-1; no clear D gene. V was cut by 3 bases and J by 4 bases, with 12 bases left in between. Germline V lookup: CDR1 DFQATT, CDR2 SNEGSKA (reference sequence). CDR3 length: 13 residues. The CDR3 coding sequence is TGCAGTGCTAGGGGTGGAGGGCGCACTGAAGCTTTCTTT. Translated, it gives CSARGGGRTEAFF.

This clonotype occurred a few times. The chain combines TRBV18 with TRBJ2-1, with 13 bases that match TRBD2. This CDR3 spans 16 amino acids. CDR1 KGHSH and CDR2 LQKENI come from the germline V gene. Trimming cost V 4 bases and J 5 bases; bases outside gene matches: 5. The CDR3 bases are TGTGCCAGCTCACTACAGGGACTAGCGGGAAACAATGAGCAGTTCTTC. Encoded protein: CASSLQGLAGNNEQFF. Full variable domain (remainder filled in from reference TRBV18 and TRBJ2-1): NAGVMQNPRHLVRRRGQEARLRCSPMKGHSHVYWYRQLPEEGLKFMVYLQKENIIDESGMPKERFSAEFPKEGPSILRIQQVVRGDSAAYFCASSLQGLAGNNEQFFGPGTRLTVL.

V and J are TRBV20-1 and TRBJ2-1; D perhaps matches TRBD1 (5 bases). Trimming took 0 bases from V and 5 from J, leaving 14 bases between them. This CDR3 spans 15 amino acids. The germline V gene has CDR1 DFQATT and CDR2 SNEGSKA (reference sequence). The CDR3 sequence: CSARDDPGIHNEQFF. The CDR3 DNA reads TGCAGTGCTAGAGACGACCCAGGGATCCACAATGAGCAGTTCTTC.

The table lists this clonotype with a few counts. The gene calls are TRBV25-1 and TRBJ2-5, with 7 bases matching TRBD2. Germline loops: CDR1 MGHDK, CDR2 SYGVNS. CDR3 length: 14 amino acids. After removal of 3 bases from V and 3 bases from J, the junction contained 4 bases not matched to a gene. The CDR3, as DNA: TGTGCCAGCAGTGAGGCGGGGAGGGAAGAGACCCAGTACTTC. It translates to CASSEAGREETQYF.

This sequence joins TRBV20-1 and TRBJ2-1; 13 bases align to TRBD2. This CDR3 region has 14 residues. From germline, CDR1 is DFQATT and CDR2 SNEGSKA (reference sequence). The V and J ends lost 6 bases and 9 bases, in that order; junction bases with no gene match: 8. In DNA form, the CDR3 reads TGCAGTGCCTTCCGGACTAGCGGGGGTAGTGAGCAGTTCTTC. This translates into CSAFRTSGGSEQFF.

The V gene is TRBV4-2, the J gene TRBJ2-1, with 9 positions matching TRBD2. The CDR3 covers 14 residues. J gave up 9 bases and V 4 bases, and 7 bases lay outside the gene matches. CDR1 and CDR2 (germline): LGHNA, YNFKEQ. The CDR3 DNA follows: TGTGCCAGCAGCCTTTCTAGCGGGGAATTTGAGCAGTTCTTC. Amino acids: CASSLSSGEFEQFF.

This clonotype was found many times. This chain links TRBV4-3 with TRBJ2-1, with D maybe TRBD2 (7 bases). Germline loops: CDR1 LGHNA, CDR2 YSLEER. This CDR3 is 15 amino acids long. Trimming stripped 0 bases from V and 4 bases from J, with 10 bases between. The CDR3 loop is CASSQEEGGYNEQFF. CDR3 bases: TGCGCCAGCAGCCAAGAAGAGGGGGGGTACAATGAGCAGTTCTTC.

The V call is TRBV11-3, the J call TRBJ2-7; D is unclear. V was pared by 5 bases and J by 2 bases, with 10 bases between. From germline, CDR1 is SGHNT and CDR2 YENEEA. The CDR3 contains 13 residues. DNA for the CDR3: TGTGCCAGCAGCCCCTCGGACCCCTACGAGCAGTACTTC. Translating gives CASSPSDPYEQYF.

This clonotype occurred many times. This chain joins TRBV7-9 and TRBJ1-4; 9 nucleotides match TRBD1. CDR1 is SEHNR, CDR2 FQNEAQ, per germline (reference sequence). The CDR3 has 15 amino acids. Unmatched junction bases numbered 8, after V lost 5 bases and J lost 7 bases. CDR3 loop: CASSGRQGVSEKLFF. CDR3 bases: TGTGCCAGCAGCGGAAGACAGGGGGTTAGTGAAAAACTGTTTTTT.

This clonotype was detected many times. The gene calls are TRBV7-9 and TRBJ2-7; D is possibly TRBD1 (5 bases). CDR1 is SEHNR and CDR2 is FQNEAQ in the germline V gene (reference sequence). This CDR3 is 13 amino acids long. Trimming removed 5 bases at V and 4 bases at J, with 12 bases between. This CDR3 reads CASSPVGRYEQYV. The CDR3 region has the DNA TGTGCCAGCAGCCCTGTGGGGCGGTACGAGCAGTACGTC.

This clonotype was observed at least ten times. The chain recombines TRBV6-5 with TRBJ2-1; the match to TRBD2 covers 8 bases. Germline trimming cut 2 bases from V and 6 bases from J; bases unmatched to any gene: 6. CDR3 length: 15 amino acids. Germline CDR1 MNHEY, CDR2 SVGAGI. CDR3 DNA: TGTGCCAGCAGTTACGGCGCGGGGGGTAGCAATGAGCAGTTCTTC. Translated, it gives CASSYGAGGSNEQFF.

A few counts support this clonotype. The genes are TRBV5-1 and TRBJ1-1; TRBD1 matches 8 bases. Per the germline V gene, CDR1 is SGHRS and CDR2 is YFSETQ. The V gene end was trimmed by 4 bases and the J gene end by 2 bases; junction bases not matched to a gene: 4. The length of the CDR3 is 14 residues. For the CDR3, the DNA is TGCGCCAGCAGCGGCAGGGGGCGTAACACTGAAGCTTTCTTT. Protein product: CASSGRGRNTEAFF. Supplemented by reference TRBV5-1 and TRBJ1-1, the full variable domain reads KAGVTQTPRYLIKTRGQQVTLSCSPISGHRSVSWYQQTPGQGLQFLFEYFSETQRNKGNFPGRFSGRQFSNSRSEMNVSTLELGDSALYLCASSGRGRNTEAFFGQGTRLTVV.

The genes are TRBV12-3 or TRBV12-4 and TRBJ1-2, with TRBD1 matching over 7 bases. The CDR3 extends over 15 amino acids. The V and J ends lost 5 bases and 4 bases, in that order; junction bases with no gene match: 10. The CDR3 here is CASSRAGTAVYGYTF. The CDR3 nucleotides are TGTGCCAGCAGTCGAGCAGGGACAGCGGTCTATGGCTACACCTTC.

This clonotype has a handful of counts. The gene calls are TRBV3-1 and TRBJ1-2, with a weak D call TRBD1 (6 bases). The germline gives CDR1 LGHDT, CDR2 YNNKEL (reference sequence). This CDR3 comprises 14 residues. The ends were cut back, 3 bases at V and 3 bases at J, with 11 bases in the middle. The CDR3 spells CASSHTGTDYGYTF. For the CDR3, the DNA is TGTGCCAGCAGCCACACAGGGACCGACTATGGCTACACCTTC.